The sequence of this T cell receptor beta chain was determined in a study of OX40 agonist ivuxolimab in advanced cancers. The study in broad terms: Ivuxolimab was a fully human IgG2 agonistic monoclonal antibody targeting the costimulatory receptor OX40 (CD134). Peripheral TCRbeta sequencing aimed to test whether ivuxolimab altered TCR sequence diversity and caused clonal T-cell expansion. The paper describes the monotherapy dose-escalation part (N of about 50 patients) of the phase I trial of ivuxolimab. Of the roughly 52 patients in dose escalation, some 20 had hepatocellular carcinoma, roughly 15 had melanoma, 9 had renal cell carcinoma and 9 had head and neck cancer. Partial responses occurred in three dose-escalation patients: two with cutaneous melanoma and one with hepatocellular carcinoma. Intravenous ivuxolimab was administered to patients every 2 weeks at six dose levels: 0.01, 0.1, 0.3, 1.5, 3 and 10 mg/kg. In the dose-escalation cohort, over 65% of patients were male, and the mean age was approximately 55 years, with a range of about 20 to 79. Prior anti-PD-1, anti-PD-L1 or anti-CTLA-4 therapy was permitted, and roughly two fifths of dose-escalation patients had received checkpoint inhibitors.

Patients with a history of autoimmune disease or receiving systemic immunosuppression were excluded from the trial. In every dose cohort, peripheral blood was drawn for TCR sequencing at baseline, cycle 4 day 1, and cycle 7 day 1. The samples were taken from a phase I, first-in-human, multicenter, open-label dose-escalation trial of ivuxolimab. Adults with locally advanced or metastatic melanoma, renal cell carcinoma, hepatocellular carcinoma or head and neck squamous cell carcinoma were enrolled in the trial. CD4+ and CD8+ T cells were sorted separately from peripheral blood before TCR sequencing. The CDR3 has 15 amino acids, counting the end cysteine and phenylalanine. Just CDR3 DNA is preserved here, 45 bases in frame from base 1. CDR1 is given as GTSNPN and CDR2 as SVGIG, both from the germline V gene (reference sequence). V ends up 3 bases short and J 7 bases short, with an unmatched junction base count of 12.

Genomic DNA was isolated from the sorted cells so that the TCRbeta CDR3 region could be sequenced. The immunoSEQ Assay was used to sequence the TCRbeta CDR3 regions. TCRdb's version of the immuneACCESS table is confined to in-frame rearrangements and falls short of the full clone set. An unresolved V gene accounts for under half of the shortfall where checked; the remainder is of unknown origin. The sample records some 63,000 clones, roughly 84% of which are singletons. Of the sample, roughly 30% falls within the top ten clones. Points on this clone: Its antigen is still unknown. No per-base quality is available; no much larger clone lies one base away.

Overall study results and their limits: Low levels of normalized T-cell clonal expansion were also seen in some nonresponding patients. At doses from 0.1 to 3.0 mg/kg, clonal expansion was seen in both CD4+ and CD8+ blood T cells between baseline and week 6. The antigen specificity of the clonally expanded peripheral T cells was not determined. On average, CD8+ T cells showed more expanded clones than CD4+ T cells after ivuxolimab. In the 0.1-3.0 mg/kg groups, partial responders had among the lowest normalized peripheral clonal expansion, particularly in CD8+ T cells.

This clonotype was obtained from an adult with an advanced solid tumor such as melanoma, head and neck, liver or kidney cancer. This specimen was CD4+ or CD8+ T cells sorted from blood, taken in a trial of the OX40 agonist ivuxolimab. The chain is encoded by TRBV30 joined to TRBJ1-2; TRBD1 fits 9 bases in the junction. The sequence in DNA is TGTGCCTGGAGAGAGCCGGGACAGGGACCGTCTGGCTACACCTTC. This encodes CAWREPGQGPSGYTF.